The entry that follows covers one T cell receptor (beta chain) sequence. This CDR3 contains 13 residues. Germline V gene lookup returns CDR1 LNHNV and CDR2 YYDKDF (reference sequence). Trimming shortened V by 5 bases and J by 6 bases, and 13 bases separated the two germline ends. This specimen comes from a study of blood T cell repertoires in COVID-19. About the study: Whether acute or convalescent, the COVID-19 samples came from the United States, Italy and Spain.

In the authors' workflow: Estimated nucleated cell counts came from reference gene primer amplification. Measured with immunoSEQ multiplex PCR; TCRdb has only the in-frame clones, and not every one. The V and J calls and the clone size are those of that table, but D and trimming were determined from the DNA. Among roughly 38,000 clones, approximately 80% were seen once, and the ten largest hold 9% to 10%. The sequence derives from a man in his sixties in a cohort sampled during active COVID-19. The chain links TRBV15 to TRBJ1-2; maybe TRBD1 (6 bases). Material: peripheral blood. The CDR3, as DNA: TGTGCCACCAGCGGGGACTACAGGGATGGCTACACCTTC. It translates to CATSGDYRDGYTF. Based on the CDR3 plus reference TRBV15 and TRBJ1-2, the full variable domain is DAMVIQNPRYQVTQFGKPVTLSCSQTLNHNVMYWYQQKSSQAPKLLFHYYDKDFNNEADTPDNFQSRRPNTSFCFLDIRSPGLGDTAMYLCATSGDYRDGYTFGSGTRLTVV.